This T cell receptor (beta chain) was obtained from a study of vaccination effects on CD4 cells after COVID-19. Points from the study as a whole: Convalescent patients were scarce in the study, and it lacked early post-infection timepoints. The study found that only 1 of 255 vaccine-induced clones from healthy vaccinees cross-reacted with common cold coronaviruses.

Antigen-specific CD4+ T cells were expanded with viral peptide pools in the ViraFEST assay before sequencing. Around day 10 of culture, CD4+ T cells were separated out. The healthy vaccine recipients, who had no prior SARS-CoV-2 infection, showed negative nucleocapsid antibodies. Cultures of a few million PBMC per well contained around 10 IU/ml IL-2 plus 10 ug/ml peptides. On both days 3 and 7, half of the culture medium was replaced with IL-2 medium. Concerning this clone itself: Its antigen is not identified.

Produced via immunoSEQ multiplex PCR; TCRdb's table is partial and in-frame only. The table has 71,000 or so clones, around 72% seen once. The CDR3 has 16 residues. CDR1 and CDR2 (germline): SGHAT, FQNNGV. The germline V and J ends were trimmed by 2 bases and 3 bases, with 17 bases remaining between them. The TCR sequence derives from a human donor who received a COVID-19 vaccine. This chain links TRBV11-2 with TRBJ2-7, with TRBD2 as a possible D gene (5 bases). The sequenced sample was CD4+ T cells from PBMCs cultured with HCoV-OC43 spike peptides, obtained before COVID-19 vaccination. Subset defined: HCoV-OC43 spike overlapping peptide pool stimulation. The CDR3 reads CASSLIAGTLVYEQYV. Written as DNA, the CDR3 is TGTGCCAGCAGCTTAATTGCGGGTACCCTAGTCTACGAGCAGTACGTC.